One and the same sample provided the 30 T cell receptor beta chains below, sequenced in a study of blood T cell repertoires in COVID-19. This table comes from immunoSEQ multiplex PCR, and its TCRdb copy is limited to in-frame clones, with some not included. The sample includes 150,000 or so clones, roughly 80% of them seen just once. The sample taken for sequencing was peripheral blood. All receptors come from a man aged 80 or over with acute or convalescent COVID-19.

Only one count was recorded for this clone. The V call is TRBV15, the J call TRBJ1-4; D might be TRBD1 (5 bases). From germline, CDR1 is LNHNV and CDR2 YYDKDF (reference sequence). The CDR3 length is 13 residues. The V gene lost 1 base and the J gene lost 8 bases, with 8 bases spanning the gap. The CDR3 region has the DNA TGTGCCACCAGCAGAGTTCAGGGAGAAAAACTGTTTTTT. Translated, it gives CATSRVQGEKLFF.

V and J are TRBV6-5 and TRBJ1-3; no reliable D call. The V and J ends lost 0 bases and 2 bases respectively, with 11 bases between them. This CDR3 contains 16 residues. Germline V lookup: CDR1 MNHEY, CDR2 SVGAGI. The CDR3 here is CASSYSETRTGNTIYF. In nucleotides, the CDR3 is TGTGCCAGCAGTTACTCGGAGACGCGGACTGGAAACACCATATATTTT.

The chain has TRBV2 and TRBJ2-5; 8 bases are shared with TRBD1. The V gene end was trimmed by 6 bases and the J gene end by 6 bases; junction bases not matched to a gene: 9. The CDR3 is 14 amino acids. Per the germline V gene, CDR1 is SNHLY and CDR2 is FYNNEI. This CDR3 reads CASRDRVYEKTQYF. CDR3 nucleotides: TGTGCCAGCAGGGACAGGGTGTATGAAAAGACCCAGTACTTC.

Here the CDR3 reads CATGTGTGPHNEQFF. CDR3 coding DNA: TGCGCCACCGGAACCGGGACAGGGCCACACAATGAGCAGTTCTTC. The rearrangement uses TRBV5-1 and TRBJ2-1; 9 bases line up with TRBD1. CDR3 length: 15 residues. Trimming cost V 9 bases and J 5 bases; bases outside gene matches: 12. Per germline, CDR1 SGHRS and CDR2 YFSETQ.

The chain recombines TRBV12-3 or TRBV12-4 with TRBJ2-1, with a weak D call TRBD2 (5 bases). Trimming removed 5 bases from V and 6 bases from J, with 11 bases in between. The CDR3 is 13 residues long. The CDR3 DNA follows: TGTGCCAGCAGTCCCCAGAGGGCCAATGAGCAGTTCTTC. It is translated as CASSPQRANEQFF.

The genes are TRBV24-1 and TRBJ2-5, with D possibly matching TRBD1 (5 bases). CDR1 KGHDR and CDR2 SFDVKD come from the germline V gene. CDR3 size: 14 residues. V lost 4 bases and J 7 bases, leaving 15 bases between the germline ends. The CDR3 loop reads CATSEPGPLGTQYF. Here the CDR3 DNA reads TGTGCCACCAGTGAACCAGGGCCTTTAGGGACCCAGTACTTC.

The chain carries TRBV5-1 and TRBJ2-3; 7 bases agree with TRBD1. The CDR3 has 14 amino acids. Germline V gene sequence: CDR1 SGHRS, CDR2 YFSETQ. The V and J ends lost 4 bases and 3 bases, in that order; junction bases with no gene match: 5. The CDR3 region is CASSTTTGTDTQYF. As DNA, the CDR3 is TGCGCCAGCAGCACGACGACAGGGACAGATACGCAGTATTTT.

The chain is built from TRBV5-1 and TRBJ2-5, with D maybe TRBD1 (6 bases). This CDR3 region has 14 residues. The germline V gene has CDR1 SGHRS and CDR2 YFSETQ. V was shortened by 4 bases and J by 5 bases, with 15 bases between the two germline ends. The CDR3 DNA follows: TGCGCCAGCAGCCAGGGGACCGCCAGGGAGACCCAGTACTTC. It encodes CASSQGTARETQYF.

The rearrangement links TRBV7-2 to TRBJ1-5; the D gene is possibly TRBD1 (6 bases). The CDR3 length is 14 residues. V dropped 10 bases and J dropped 7 bases, with 20 bases sitting between them. Germline values: CDR1 SGHTA, CDR2 FQGNSA. The CDR3 region is CAIVPGSGVQPQHF. The DNA for the CDR3 is TGTGCCATCGTCCCTGGATCAGGGGTACAGCCCCAGCATTTT.

The chain has TRBV19 and TRBJ2-3, with a possible D match to TRBD1 (8 bases). V was shortened by 2 bases and J by 4 bases, with 13 bases between the two germline ends. The CDR3 is made up of 15 amino acids. Germline V gene lookup returns CDR1 LNHDA and CDR2 SQIVND (reference sequence). CDR3 residues: CASSIRQGRADTQYF. The DNA of the CDR3 is TGTGCCAGTAGTATACGACAGGGGAGGGCAGATACGCAGTATTTT.

V is TRBV5-5 and J is TRBJ1-2, with TRBD1 matching over 7 bases. From germline, CDR1 is SGHKS and CDR2 YYEKEE (reference sequence). The CDR3 is made up of 17 amino acids. V was clipped by 3 bases and J by 0 bases; unmatched bases: 11. DNA for the CDR3: TGTGCCAGCAGCTGGAAGGTCGAGGGACAGTCTAACTATGGCTACACCTTC. It translates to CASSWKVEGQSNYGYTF.

The chain recombines TRBV5-1 with TRBJ1-5, with a possible D match to TRBD1 (6 bases). Germline loops: CDR1 SGHRS, CDR2 YFSETQ. CDR3 size: 14 residues. Trimming stripped 0 bases from V and 5 bases from J, with 9 bases between. CDR3 sequence reads: CASSLGDIDQPQHF. CDR3 DNA: TGCGCCAGCAGCTTGGGGGACATCGATCAGCCCCAGCATTTT.

V is TRBV28 and J is TRBJ2-2, with TRBD1 identical over 9 bases. Germline V gives CDR1 MDHEN, CDR2 SYDVKM. The CDR3 contains 16 residues. V shed 0 bases, J shed 6 bases, and the junction held 5 bases outside the gene matches. CDR3 loop: CASSLWGQGSPGELFF. As DNA, the CDR3 is TGTGCCAGCAGTTTATGGGGACAGGGTTCCCCCGGGGAGCTGTTTTTT.

Regarding this clone: The same CDR3 arises from other DNA sequences in this sample as well. The gene calls are TRBV19 and TRBJ2-3; TRBD1 might be the D (5 bases). V lost 3 bases and J lost 4, with 8 bases in between. Germline loops: CDR1 LNHDA, CDR2 SQIVND (reference sequence). CDR3 length: 13 residues. CDR3 region: CASSIQGSDTQYF. DNA for the CDR3: TGTGCCAGTAGTATCCAGGGATCAGATACGCAGTATTTT.

The chain employs TRBV5-1 and TRBJ1-6; D is perhaps TRBD1 (6 bases). The CDR3 length is 16 residues. The V end was cut by 4 bases, the J end by 7 bases, with 18 bases between. The germline V gene has CDR1 SGHRS and CDR2 YFSETQ. The CDR3 DNA follows: TGCGCCAGCAGCCAGACAGGAGACCGGAGGAATTCACCCCTCCACTTT. The encoded protein is CASSQTGDRRNSPLHF.

V usage is TRBV11-3 and J usage is TRBJ1-1; no reliable D call. The germline V gene encodes CDR1 SGHNT and CDR2 YENEEA. V gave up 5 bases and J gave up 3 bases, with 4 bases separating them. This CDR3 has 11 residues. CDR3 protein: CASSRDTEAFF. The CDR3 DNA reads TGTGCCAGCAGCAGAGACACTGAAGCTTTCTTT. Based on the CDR3 plus reference TRBV11-3 and TRBJ1-1, the full variable domain is EAGVVQSPRYKIIEKKQPVAFWCNPISGHNTLYWYLQNLGQGPELLIRYENEEAVDDSQLPKDRFSAERLKGVDSTLKIQPAELGDSAVYLCASSRDTEAFFGQGTRLTVV.

This clone is a singleton in its sample. The chain uses TRBV5-6 and TRBJ1-1; maybe TRBD1 (5 bases). The CDR3 runs 15 residues. V was clipped by 3 bases and J by 2 bases, with 14 bases between them. Germline V CDR1 and CDR2: SGHDT, YYEEEE. The CDR3 bases are TGTGCCAGCAGCTCCCCGGACACGGCTAACACTGAAGCTTTCTTT. Translated: CASSSPDTANTEAFF. The full variable domain, its missing parts supplied by reference TRBV5-6 and TRBJ1-1, is DAGVTQSPTHLIKTRGQQVTLRCSPKSGHDTVSWYQQALGQGPQFIFQYYEEEERQRGNFPDRFSGHQFPNYSSELNVNALLLGDSALYLCASSSPDTANTEAFFGQGTRLTVV.

V gene TRBV29-1 combines with J gene TRBJ1-1; TRBD1 is a possible D gene (5 bases). With 6 bases removed from V and 1 base from J, the gap between germline ends came to 12 bases. There are 13 residues in the CDR3. Germline CDR1 and CDR2: SQVTM and ANQGSEA. The CDR3 sequence is CSVTVGANTEAFF. The DNA for the CDR3 is TGCAGCGTAACCGTAGGGGCGAACACTGAAGCTTTCTTT.

J is TRBJ2-6 and V is TRBV19; D possibly corresponds to TRBD2 (5 bases). Germline V gives CDR1 LNHDA, CDR2 SQIVND (reference sequence). V lost 6 bases to trimming and J lost 2 bases, with 17 bases between them. CDR3 size: 17 residues. CDR3 nucleotide sequence: TGTGCCAGTAGGGAGGACGGTGAGGCCACTGGGGCCAACGTCCTGACTTTC. Its translation: CASREDGEATGANVLTF.

The rearrangement uses TRBV7-2 and TRBJ2-2, with 13 bases identical to TRBD2. Germline V gene lookup returns CDR1 SGHTA and CDR2 FQGNSA. This CDR3 comprises 16 residues. The ends lost 2 bases at V and 7 bases at J; junction bases unmatched: 4. CDR3 DNA sequence: TGTGCCAGCAGCTTAAGACTAGCGGGGGGTGGCGGGGAGCTGTTTTTT. This codes for CASSLRLAGGGGELFF.

This chain joins TRBV4-2 and TRBJ1-1; D remains unclear. Trimming pared 0 bases from V and 0 bases from J, leaving 11 bases between. Germline lookup yields CDR1 LGHNA and CDR2 YNFKEQ. This CDR3 contains 16 residues. The CDR3: CASSQDSGGMNTEAFF. In nucleotides, the CDR3 is TGTGCCAGCAGCCAAGATTCTGGAGGCATGAACACTGAAGCTTTCTTT.

Regarding this clone: Compared with germline, one end of the junction differs, possibly owing to a read error. The rearrangement links TRBV30 to TRBJ1-6; a possible D gene is TRBD1 (5 bases). The CDR3 runs 16 residues. CDR1 GTSNPN and CDR2 SVGIG come from the germline V gene (reference sequence). The CDR3 DNA follows: TGTGCCTGGGTCCCACCCCCAGGGTCCTCTAATTCACCCCTCCACTTT. This codes for CAWVPPPGSSNSPLHF.

The J gene is TRBJ2-7, the V gene TRBV27; TRBD2 aligns across 9 bases. The length of the CDR3 is 14 residues. J gave up 6 bases and V 4 bases, and 7 bases lay outside the gene matches. CDR1 MNHEY and CDR2 SMNVEV come from the germline V gene (reference sequence). CDR3 sequence: CASSSAGGLGEQYV. The CDR3 coding sequence is TGTGCCAGCAGTTCGGCGGGGGGGCTAGGCGAGCAGTACGTC.

The chain uses TRBV5-4 and TRBJ1-3; possibly TRBD1 for D (6 bases). Germline CDR1 and CDR2: SGHNT and YYREEE (reference sequence). The CDR3 has 16 amino acids. V lost 0 bases and J 4 bases, leaving 14 bases between the germline ends. CDR3 DNA: TGTGCCAGCAGCTTGGACCTCACAGGGTTCGGAAACACCATATATTTT. Encoded protein: CASSLDLTGFGNTIYF.

This sequence joins TRBV5-1 and TRBJ1-2, with D perhaps matching TRBD1 (6 bases). The CDR3 loop spans 15 amino acids. The V end lost 8 bases, the J end lost 6 bases, and 23 bases lay between the germline ends. Germline loops: CDR1 SGHRS, CDR2 YFSETQ. CDR3 bases: TGCGCCAGTAGGGCAGGGGCCACGTTAGTAGATGGCTACACCTTC. Its translation is CASRAGATLVDGYTF. Together with reference TRBV5-1 and TRBJ1-2, the CDR3 gives the full variable domain: KAGVTQTPRYLIKTRGQQVTLSCSPISGHRSVSWYQQTPGQGLQFLFEYFSETQRNKGNFPGRFSGRQFSNSRSEMNVSTLELGDSALYLCASRAGATLVDGYTFGSGTRLTVV.

This sequence joins TRBV2 and TRBJ1-2; 7 bases map to TRBD1. Trimming removed 6 bases from V and 5 bases from J; junction bases left unmatched: 9. CDR3 size: 14 residues. Germline V gives CDR1 SNHLY, CDR2 FYNNEI. Written as DNA, the CDR3 is TGTGCCAGCAGCCCAGGAGGGGGCAGGTATGGCTACACCTTC. Translating it yields CASSPGGGRYGYTF.

This clone has only one observation. The V and J genes are TRBV6-6 and TRBJ1-3; a weak D match, TRBD1 (6 bases). Germline V lookup: CDR1 MNHNY, CDR2 SVGAGI (reference sequence). CDR3 length: 15 amino acids. V was trimmed by 6 bases and J by 4 bases, leaving 16 bases between them. CDR3 nucleotide sequence: TGTGCCAGCAGCTCCCACAGGGAGGGAGGAAACACCATATATTTT. Translated, it gives CASSSHREGGNTIYF.

The chain combines TRBV7-8 with TRBJ2-1; no reliable D call. The V end lost 7 bases, the J end lost 7 bases, and 23 bases lay between the germline ends. Germline CDR1 SGHVS, CDR2 FQNEAQ. The CDR3 loop spans 16 amino acids. The CDR3 bases are TGTGCCAGCAACCCGTTCCTTACTACTAAATTTAATGAGCAGTTCTTC. It yields the protein CASNPFLTTKFNEQFF.

The rearrangement uses TRBV6-5 and TRBJ1-1; D remains ambiguous. This CDR3 region has 13 residues. CDR1 MNHEY and CDR2 SVGAGI come from the germline V gene. Between the trimmed V and J ends, which lost 4 bases and 5 bases, there was a span of 11 bases. This CDR3 is CASSLHRGTEAFF. DNA of the CDR3: TGTGCCAGCAGTTTACACCGAGGGACTGAAGCTTTCTTT.

This clone was seen a handful of times. This sequence joins TRBV7-9 and TRBJ2-7; 9 bases fit TRBD2. The CDR3 has 15 amino acids. Germline trimming cut 2 bases from V and 0 bases from J; bases unmatched to any gene: 2. In germline, CDR1 is SEHNR, CDR2 FQNEAQ (reference sequence). For the CDR3, the DNA is TGTGCCAGCAGCTTACTAGCGGGGCCCTCCTACGAGCAGTACTTC. This encodes CASSLLAGPSYEQYF.